This T cell receptor (beta chain) was observed in a study of T cell changes during pregnancy in multiple sclerosis. Sequencing used immunoSEQ multiplex PCR; TCRdb keeps in-frame clones, though not all of them. Of fewer than 75,000 clones in the sample, about 91% were seen once. J gave up 3 bases and V 0 bases, and 10 bases lay outside the gene matches. Germline CDR1 and CDR2: LGHNA and YNFKEQ. The CDR3 is made up of 18 amino acids. The chain combines TRBV4-2 with TRBJ2-3; 9 bases map to TRBD2. Specimen: CD8+ T cells from peripheral blood mononuclear cells, collected before pregnancy. This sequence was found in a female donor with multiple sclerosis, enrolled in a pregnancy study. Here the CDR3 DNA reads TGTGCCAGCAGCCAAGAGAGTGGAGCGGGGGGAACAACAGATACGCAGTATTTT. The encoded protein is CASSQESGAGGTTDTQYF.